The clone carrying this TCR beta chain was recorded a few times. No antigen is known for it. This sample was taken from a study of T cell repertoires in cytomegalovirus infection. V was clipped by 5 bases and J by 7 bases, with 18 bases between them. CDR3 length: 15 residues. Per the germline V gene, CDR1 is MNHEY and CDR2 is SMNVEV (reference sequence). General observations from the study: HLA-C-restricted CMV clonotypes gave the most frequent clonotype in two of eight donors.

One entry per CDR3 protein results from TCRdb running MiXCR on the reads. This sample has 200,000 to 250,000 distinct CDR3 sequences, with roughly 22% found just once. The sample was CD8+ T cells from PBMCs. This clonotype was obtained from a human donor in good health (CMV status not recorded). Some clones in this sample may be carry-over from other donors' samples. This chain uses TRBV27 with TRBJ2-1; D possibly corresponds to TRBD2 (6 bases). The CDR3 coding sequence is TGTGCCAGCAGTCCGACTAGTTACCAGAAGAATGAGCAGTTCTTC. The encoded protein is CASSPTSYQKNEQFF.